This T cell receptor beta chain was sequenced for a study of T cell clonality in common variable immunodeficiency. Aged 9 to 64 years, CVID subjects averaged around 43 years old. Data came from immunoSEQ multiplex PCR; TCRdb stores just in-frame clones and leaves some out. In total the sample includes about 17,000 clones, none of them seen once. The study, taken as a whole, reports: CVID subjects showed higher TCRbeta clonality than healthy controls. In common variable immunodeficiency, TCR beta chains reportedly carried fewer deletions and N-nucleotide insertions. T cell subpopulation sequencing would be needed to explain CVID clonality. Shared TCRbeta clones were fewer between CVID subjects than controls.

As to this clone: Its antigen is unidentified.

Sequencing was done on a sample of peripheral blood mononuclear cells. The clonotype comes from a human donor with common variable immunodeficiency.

Incomplete CDR3 DNA: TGCAGCGTTGAAGCACCAACCGGGACAGATACG. Translation gives CSVEAPTGTDT. The CDR3 reads in full as CSVEAPTGTDTQYF. This rearrangement joins TRBV29-1 to TRBJ2-3; unclear D gene. Sequencing ends 3 residues short of the CDR3 end; the germline J gene provides the rest. The ends were cut back, 1 base at V and 3 bases at J, with 11 bases in the middle. CDR3 length: 14 amino acids. CDR1 is SQVTM and CDR2 is ANQGSEA in the germline V gene.